This TCR beta chain was identified during a study of control samples from healthy donors and cancer patients. Repertoires were generated with immunoSEQ multiplex PCR, while TCRdb's copy carries only in-frame clones and drops some. The sample table includes about 210,000 clones. CDR3 length: 13 residues. The V gene lost 5 bases and the J gene lost 10 bases, with 12 bases spanning the gap. This clonotype originated in a woman aged 30 to 39 in good health. The J gene is TRBJ1-6, the V gene TRBV12-3 or TRBV12-4; the D gene is possibly TRBD1 (6 bases). What was sequenced was blood. CDR3 coding DNA: TGTGCCAGCAGTCGACAGGTCAGGTCACCCCTCCACTTT. Protein: CASSRQVRSPLHF.